These 31 T cell receptor beta chains originate from one sample sequenced in a study of T cells after yellow fever vaccination. TCRdb used MiXCR to reprocess the 5' RACE reads, holding one entry per CDR3 protein. Seen here are tens of thousands of distinct CDR3 sequences, about an eighth observed once, and the top ten hold approximately 25%. Sample: CD8+ T cells not binding an NS4B(214-222) dextramer, sorted from PBMCs, taken 21 days after the first yellow fever vaccination. The receptors derive from a man between 18 and 29 years old who received the YFV17D yellow fever vaccine.

The chain recombines TRBV24-1 with TRBJ2-5, with 8 bases that match TRBD1. CDR1 and CDR2 from the germline V gene are KGHDR and SFDVKD. The length of the CDR3 is 15 residues. J lost 5 bases, V lost 0 bases, and 4 bases had no gene match. In DNA, the CDR3 is TGTGCCACCAGTGATTTGGCCAGGGGGCAGGAGACCCAGTACTTC. This encodes CATSDLARGQETQYF.

This chain links TRBV4-2 with TRBJ2-1; no clear D gene. This CDR3 contains 13 residues. CDR1 is LGHNA, CDR2 YNFKEQ, per germline. Trimming took 1 base from V and 8 from J, leaving 9 bases between them. CDR3 loop: CASSQAVFDEQFF. The CDR3 nucleotides read TGTGCCAGCAGCCAAGCTGTTTTCGATGAGCAGTTCTTC.

This clonotype showed up just a few times. V gene TRBV12-3 or TRBV12-4 combines with J gene TRBJ1-1; possible D gene TRBD1, 5 bases. V lost 5 bases and J 11 bases, leaving 15 bases between the germline ends. The CDR3 consists of 12 residues. CDR3 in DNA: TGTGCCAGCAGTCCCGGGGGAGCGGCGGCTTTCTTT. It translates to CASSPGGAAAFF.

This clonotype was counted only a few times. This chain uses TRBV6-1 with TRBJ1-1; D not resolved. The CDR3 totals 12 residues. V dropped 4 bases and J dropped 4 bases, with 7 bases sitting between them. Per the germline V gene, CDR1 is MNHNS and CDR2 is SASEGT. CDR3 DNA: TGTGCCAGCAGTGGTGGCCCCACTGAAGCTTTCTTT. Its translation is CASSGGPTEAFF.

Many counts were recorded for this clonotype. The J gene is TRBJ2-7, the V gene TRBV27; D gene ambiguous. The V and J ends lost 4 bases and 3 bases respectively, with 10 bases between them. Per the germline V gene, CDR1 is MNHEY and CDR2 is SMNVEV (reference sequence). This CDR3 spans 13 amino acids. The CDR3 DNA follows: TGTGCCAGCAGTTGGACGGCCCGCTACGAGCAGTACTTC. Translating gives CASSWTARYEQYF.

This clonotype was recorded at least ten times. The J gene is TRBJ2-3, the V gene TRBV27, with D hard to call. Germline V gene lookup returns CDR1 MNHEY and CDR2 SMNVEV (reference sequence). The CDR3 runs 15 residues. V dropped 6 bases and J dropped 2 bases, with 15 bases sitting between them. The CDR3 DNA follows: TGTGCCAGCAGCCTCCAGTTGGGTTTCACAGATACGCAGTATTTT. Translated: CASSLQLGFTDTQYF.

In its sample, this clonotype was seen a few times. The CDR3 sequence: CASSLSADWNTEAFF. DNA for the CDR3: TGTGCCAGCAGTTTATCGGCAGACTGGAACACTGAAGCTTTCTTT. This chain uses TRBV27 with TRBJ1-1; D uncertain. V lost 0 bases and J lost 1, with 9 bases in between. Looked up from germline, CDR1 is MNHEY and CDR2 is SMNVEV (reference sequence). This CDR3 is 15 amino acids long.

The rearrangement links TRBV29-1 to TRBJ2-2; possible D gene TRBD1, 5 bases. This CDR3 is 13 amino acids long. Per germline, CDR1 SQVTM and CDR2 ANQGSEA. Between the trimmed V and J ends, which lost 7 bases and 6 bases, there was a span of 15 bases. The CDR3 is CSAATQGSGELFF. CDR3 DNA: TGCAGCGCCGCAACCCAGGGATCCGGGGAGCTGTTTTTT.

This chain joins TRBV27 and TRBJ2-5; D not resolved. There are 13 residues in the CDR3. The V end was cut by 5 bases, the J end by 2 bases, with 9 bases between. Germline lookup yields CDR1 MNHEY and CDR2 SMNVEV (reference sequence). CDR3 loop: CASSPLLQETQYF. CDR3 nucleotide sequence: TGTGCCAGCAGTCCCCTGCTACAAGAGACCCAGTACTTC.

This clonotype was found many times. V gene TRBV28 combines with J gene TRBJ2-1, with 9 nucleotides matching TRBD1. The CDR3 spans 16 residues. J lost 8 bases, V lost 6 bases, and 14 bases had no gene match. From germline, CDR1 is MDHEN and CDR2 SYDVKM. CDR3 sequence reads: CASSRARDRVIDEQFF. The CDR3 DNA reads TGTGCCAGCAGCCGCGCCAGGGACAGGGTCATTGATGAGCAGTTCTTC.

This clonotype was counted between two and nine times. The rearrangement links TRBV6-5 to TRBJ2-1; possibly TRBD2 for D (5 bases). Trimming stripped 0 bases from V and 6 bases from J, with 6 bases between. CDR1 is MNHEY, CDR2 SVGAGI, per germline. The CDR3 has 13 amino acids. The CDR3 region is CASSYSGINEQFF. The CDR3 DNA is TGTGCCAGCAGTTACTCCGGGATCAATGAGCAGTTCTTC.

The CDR3 DNA reads as TGCAGTGCTAGACCAGAGGTCGGGACGAACTCCTACGAGCAGTACTTC. Protein: CSARPEVGTNSYEQYF. J is TRBJ2-7 and V is TRBV20-1, with D perhaps given as TRBD1 or TRBD2 (5 bases each). Trimming removed 2 bases from V and 0 bases from J, with 17 bases in between. This CDR3 is 16 amino acids long. The V gene's germline CDR1 is DFQATT and CDR2 SNEGSKA (reference sequence).

This clonotype has more than one count but fewer than ten. V usage is TRBV6-1 and J usage is TRBJ2-1; 11 nucleotides agree with TRBD2. This CDR3 has 14 residues. V shed 7 bases and J 2 bases; nucleotides not matched to a gene: 1. Germline V CDR1 and CDR2: MNHNS, SASEGT. In nucleotides, the CDR3 is TGTGCCAGCAATAGCGGGGGGGCCTACAATGAGCAGTTCTTC. As protein: CASNSGGAYNEQFF.

Regarding this clonotype: A read error may account for a junction end that differs from germline. The chain joins TRBV12-3 or TRBV12-4 to TRBJ1-2; D ambiguous. The CDR3 is 14 amino acids. The CDR3 protein is CASSLGIGSRGYTF. The CDR3 bases are TGTGCCAGCAGCTTAGGCATCGGGTCCCGGGGCTACACCTTC.

CDR3 in DNA: TGTGCCAGTAGTGGTGGTCCCCTCTACAATGAGCAGTTCTTC. Its protein is CASSGGPLYNEQFF. The chain combines TRBV19 with TRBJ2-1; D unclear. The germline V gene encodes CDR1 LNHDA and CDR2 SQIVND (reference sequence). V was trimmed by 5 bases and J by 3 bases, leaving 11 bases between them. This CDR3 region has 14 residues. Full variable domain (remainder filled in from reference TRBV19 and TRBJ2-1): DGGITQSPKYLFRKEGQNVTLSCEQNLNHDAMYWYRQDPGQGLRLIYYSQIVNDFQKGDIAEGYSVSREKKESFPLTVTSAQKNPTAFYLCASSGGPLYNEQFFGPGTRLTVL.

In this sample, this clonotype turned up a few times. J is TRBJ2-7 and V is TRBV7-6; the match to TRBD1 covers 7 bases. This CDR3 has 14 amino acids. Germline lookup yields CDR1 SGHVS and CDR2 FNYEAQ. V shed 4 bases and J 2 bases; nucleotides not matched to a gene: 5. CDR3 nucleotide sequence: TGTGCCAGCAGCTACCGGGACAGTACCTACGAGCAGTACTTC. This encodes CASSYRDSTYEQYF.

J is TRBJ2-1 and V is TRBV6-5; weak D call: TRBD2 (5 bases). The length of the CDR3 is 11 residues. Trimming cost V 4 bases and J 12 bases, with 10 bases left between them. Germline CDR1 MNHEY, CDR2 SVGAGI. The CDR3 DNA follows: TGTGCCAGCAGTTTCCGCGGGTCGCAGTTCTTC. This translates into CASSFRGSQFF.

The V call is TRBV11-3, the J call TRBJ1-1; a possible D gene is TRBD1 (6 bases). Germline-derived CDR1 and CDR2 are SGHNT and YENEEA. Trimming stripped 1 base from V and 7 bases from J, with 13 bases between. This CDR3 is built from 14 residues. Written as DNA, the CDR3 is TGTGCCAGCAGCTTAGGGGGGGCAGGCAATGAAGCTTTCTTT. Protein sequence: CASSLGGAGNEAFF. The variable domain in full, with the rest retrieved from reference TRBV11-3 and TRBJ1-1, is EAGVVQSPRYKIIEKKQPVAFWCNPISGHNTLYWYLQNLGQGPELLIRYENEEAVDDSQLPKDRFSAERLKGVDSTLKIQPAELGDSAVYLCASSLGGAGNEAFFGQGTRLTVV.

The chain links TRBV5-1 to TRBJ1-5; D remains ambiguous. Germline V gives CDR1 SGHRS, CDR2 YFSETQ. V was shortened by 4 bases and J by 6 bases, with 11 bases between the two germline ends. The CDR3 has 13 amino acids. The CDR3 DNA reads as TGCGCCAGCAGCCCGCGGTGGGGTCAGCCCCAGCATTTT. It encodes CASSPRWGQPQHF.

As regards this clonotype: An end of the junction differs from the germline gene, which may be a read error. The rearrangement joins TRBV6-1 to TRBJ2-3, with D possibly TRBD1 on 6 matching bases. The CDR3 runs to 16 residues. CDR1 is MNHNS and CDR2 is SASEGT in the germline V gene. CDR3 nucleotide sequence: TGTGACAGCAGCCCAAAGTGGACAGCCTTGCCAGATACGCAGTATTTT. This encodes CDSSPKWTALPDTQYF.

This clonotype was recorded a few times. The chain employs TRBV7-9 and TRBJ1-6; a weak D match, TRBD1 (5 bases). Trimming shortened V by 5 bases and J by 8 bases, and 19 bases separated the two germline ends. From germline, CDR1 is SEHNR and CDR2 FQNEAQ (reference sequence). The CDR3 loop spans 16 amino acids. The CDR3 sequence: CASSKSRAGTDSPLHF. CDR3 DNA: TGTGCCAGCAGCAAAAGCCGGGCAGGGACTGATTCACCCCTCCACTTT.

The V gene is TRBV12-3 or TRBV12-4, the J gene TRBJ1-2, with D unresolved. The CDR3 consists of 13 residues. V was trimmed by 6 bases and J by 6 bases, leaving 14 bases between them. The CDR3 loop is CASSPSDGDGYTF. In nucleotides, the CDR3 is TGTGCCAGCAGCCCATCGGACGGTGATGGCTACACCTTC.

This clonotype was detected a few times. The chain couples TRBV19 to TRBJ2-2, with 10 nucleotides matching TRBD2. With 7 bases clipped from V and 3 bases from J, the junction kept 5 bases outside the gene matches. The CDR3 consists of 15 residues. The germline CDR1 and CDR2 sequences are LNHDA and SQIVND (reference sequence). CDR3: CASTRGTSDTGELFF. The CDR3 bases are TGTGCCAGTACTCGGGGGACTAGCGACACCGGGGAGCTGTTTTTT.

The rearrangement uses TRBV24-1 and TRBJ2-3, with TRBD2 matching over 11 bases. CDR3 length equals 18 residues. CDR1 is KGHDR, CDR2 SFDVKD, per germline. The ends lost 3 bases at V and 2 bases at J; junction bases unmatched: 9. The CDR3 coding sequence is TGTGCCACCAGTGATCCCGTTAGCGGGGGGGCCCTCACAGATACGCAGTATTTT. Translation gives CATSDPVSGGALTDTQYF.

This clonotype came up a few times. V usage is TRBV6-1 and J usage is TRBJ2-5; 10 bases line up with TRBD2. The CDR3 runs to 17 residues. Germline V gene data show CDR1 as MNHNS and CDR2 as SASEGT. Germline trimming cut 3 bases from V and 3 bases from J; bases unmatched to any gene: 10. The CDR3 protein is CASSDLVIAGGEETQYF. CDR3 DNA sequence: TGTGCCAGCAGTGATTTAGTAATAGCGGGGGGCGAAGAGACCCAGTACTTC.

This sequence joins TRBV5-1 and TRBJ2-2; D might be TRBD1 (5 bases). V was shortened by 0 bases and J by 5 bases, with 11 bases between the two germline ends. This CDR3 comprises 15 residues. Germline assignment: CDR1 SGHRS and CDR2 YFSETQ. The CDR3 region has the DNA TGCGCCAGCAGCTTGGTTCAGGGTGTTACCGGGGAGCTGTTTTTT. The encoded protein is CASSLVQGVTGELFF.

This clonotype came up a few times. The chain carries TRBV5-6 and TRBJ2-7; tentative D call: TRBD1 (6 bases). This CDR3 has 14 residues. The ends were cut back, 3 bases at V and 3 bases at J, with 13 bases in the middle. Per germline, CDR1 SGHDT and CDR2 YYEEEE. The CDR3 region has the DNA TGTGCCAGCAGCTCCCAGGGGCCCTACTACGAGCAGTACTTC. It specifies CASSSQGPYYEQYF.

The rearrangement joins TRBV5-1 to TRBJ2-2; TRBD1 matches at 7 bases. The length of the CDR3 is 16 residues. Germline trimming cut 4 bases from V and 0 bases from J; bases unmatched to any gene: 6. The germline V gene has CDR1 SGHRS and CDR2 YFSETQ. The chain's CDR3 is CASSLLGTANTGELFF. The CDR3 DNA follows: TGCGCCAGCAGCCTCTTAGGGACAGCGAACACCGGGGAGCTGTTTTTT.

The chain combines TRBV5-1 with TRBJ2-3, with 10 bases that match TRBD2. The CDR3 sequence is 16 residues long. Germline values: CDR1 SGHRS, CDR2 YFSETQ. The V gene end was trimmed by 2 bases and the J gene end by 2 bases; junction bases not matched to a gene: 5. CDR3 residues: CASSFNLAGVTDTQYF. The DNA of the CDR3 is TGCGCCAGCAGCTTCAATCTAGCGGGGGTCACAGATACGCAGTATTTT. Full variable domain (remainder filled in from reference TRBV5-1 and TRBJ2-3): KAGVTQTPRYLIKTRGQQVTLSCSPISGHRSVSWYQQTPGQGLQFLFEYFSETQRNKGNFPGRFSGRQFSNSRSEMNVSTLELGDSALYLCASSFNLAGVTDTQYFGPGTRLTVL.

This clonotype came up a few times. The CDR3 spells CASSDQNTEAFF. CDR3 DNA sequence: TGCGCCAGCAGCGACCAGAACACTGAAGCTTTCTTT. The J gene is TRBJ1-1, the V gene TRBV4-1; no clear D. This CDR3 spans 12 amino acids. The germline V and J ends were trimmed by 5 bases and 1 base, with 5 bases remaining between them. Germline V CDR1 and CDR2: MGHRA, YSYEKL.

In its sample, this clonotype was seen a few times. V usage is TRBV10-3 and J usage is TRBJ1-2; D not certain. Trimming stripped 0 bases from V and 4 bases from J, with 9 bases between. Per the germline V gene, CDR1 is ENHRY and CDR2 is SYGVKD. CDR3 length: 14 amino acids. The CDR3 protein is CAISESGGSYGYTF. The CDR3 region has the DNA TGTGCCATCAGTGAGTCAGGAGGTAGCTATGGCTACACCTTC.